The entry below gives a single TCR beta chain sequence along with its context. No antigen is known for it. The sample belongs to a study of OX40 agonist ivuxolimab in advanced cancers. The data were produced by immunoSEQ multiplex PCR, yet TCRdb's version contains in-frame clones alone and is incomplete. This sample has approximately 26,000 clones, with about four fifths found just once. Study outcomes and limitations: At 0.1 to 3.0 mg/kg and by week 6, CD4+ and CD8+ T cells in the blood had expanded clonally.

The sequence came from an adult with an advanced solid tumor such as melanoma, head and neck, liver or kidney cancer. The specimen was CD4+ or CD8+ T cells sorted from blood, collected in a trial of the OX40 agonist ivuxolimab.

The CDR3 reads CASSLAQPGLPSGNTIYF. The DNA for the CDR3 is TGTGCCAGCAGCTTAGCCCAGCCCGGGCTCCCCTCTGGAAACACCATATATTTT. V is TRBV7-8 and J is TRBJ1-3; D call uncertain. Trimming took off 0 bases at V and 0 bases at J, with 15 bases between the two ends. Germline loops: CDR1 SGHVS, CDR2 FQNEAQ. The CDR3 covers 18 residues.